Described below is a single T cell receptor (beta chain) sequence and its context. The data were obtained in a study of T-cell memory formation after mild COVID-19. TCRdb reanalysed the 5' RACE reads using MiXCR and keeps one entry per CDR3 protein. Among hundreds of thousands of distinct CDR3 sequences listed, about an eighth were seen once. The germline CDR1 and CDR2 sequences are SGHRS and YFSETQ. This CDR3 spans 13 amino acids. Deletions cut 1 base from V and 3 bases from J, with 8 bases between. The rearrangement uses TRBV5-1 and TRBJ2-7; no reliable D call. The material sequenced was PBMCs or a T cell subset sorted from them (not recorded which). The TCR comes from a man younger than 35 who had mild COVID-19 (a few samples of this study predate the infection). Cell type and time point are not known. CDR3 amino acids: CASSLFTGYEQYF. CDR3 coding DNA: TGCGCCAGCAGCTTGTTCACGGGCTACGAGCAGTACTTC.